The text below deals with one TCR beta chain. What it recognizes is unknown. The trim removed 6 bases at V and 2 bases at J, leaving 3 bases unmatched. The CDR3 spans 14 residues. Germline CDR1 SNHLY, CDR2 FYNNEI. The data stem from a study of T cell clonotyping in hematopoietic cell transplantation. The data were produced by immunoSEQ multiplex PCR, yet TCRdb's version contains in-frame clones alone and is incomplete. Among 7,000 or so clones listed, around nine tenths were seen once. Whole-study results and caveats: Few recipient clonotypes overlapped donors; over 97% were de novo at given depth. Higher Inverse Simpson Index values in graft donor and pretransplant recipient predicted broader posttransplant TCR diversity. After transplant, recipient diversity fell while pathologically expanded clonotypes grew through day 180.

The source was PBMCs, collected 30 days after allogeneic stem cell transplant. The J gene is TRBJ2-5, the V gene TRBV2, with TRBD2 matching 10 bases. This clonotype originated in a female patient aged 50-65 years who had an allogeneic stem cell transplant from an unrelated donor, so the T cells may come from the graft donor. Some clones in this sample may be carry-over from other donors' samples. The CDR3 protein is CASRGTSAQETQYF. The CDR3 DNA sequence: TGTGCCAGCAGAGGGACTAGCGCGCAAGAGACCCAGTACTTC.